This TCR beta chain is from a study of blood T cell repertoires in COVID-19. Study details: The United States, Italy and Spain were the sources of the acute and convalescent COVID-19 samples. PBMCs, B-cell-depleted T cells, or T cells were the source of the cDNA or gDNA that made up the material.

In its sample, this clone was seen a few times. The CDR3 is 14 residues long. Germline V gene sequence: CDR1 GTSNPN, CDR2 SVGIG (reference sequence). J was trimmed by 2 bases and V by 4 bases; bases with no gene match: 8. Only in-frame clones appear in the TCRdb table, and some are missing; sequencing was by immunoSEQ multiplex PCR. The repertoire holds some 270,000 clones, with around 90% as singletons. Enrollees, roughly 18 to 89 years old, lived in approximately 25 US areas. Assignments of participants to cohorts depended upon their own reported clinical history. This sequence originates from a man aged 35 to 55 who had been exposed to COVID-19. This chain links TRBV30 with TRBJ2-7; 7 bases line up with TRBD2. The sequencing input was PBMCs or T cells enriched from blood (not recorded which). This chain's CDR3 is CAWMGRGGAYEQYF. DNA for the CDR3: TGTGCCTGGATGGGGCGGGGAGGGGCCTACGAGCAGTACTTC.